This T cell receptor beta chain came from a study of control samples from healthy donors and cancer patients. The V and J ends lost 4 bases and 1 base respectively, with 14 bases between them. The CDR3 sequence is 15 residues long. CDR1 and CDR2 (germline): SGHRS, YFSETQ. Using immunoSEQ multiplex PCR, the repertoire was profiled, and TCRdb retains in-frame clones only, with some absent. The sample records approximately 100,000 clones, about 81% being singletons. The V and J genes are TRBV5-1 and TRBJ2-5; D gene ambiguous. The receptor was derived from an older man with lung cancer. Specimen: PBMCs. CDR3 bases: TGCGCCAGCAGCCTAACTTCGGCCAGCCAAGAGACCCAGTACTTC. Protein: CASSLTSASQETQYF.